The 20 T cell receptor beta chains reported below all come from one sample, sequenced in a study of cytomegalovirus exposure and HLA in healthy donors. The repertoire was sequenced with immunoSEQ multiplex PCR; TCRdb's copy has only in-frame clones and lacks some. Among roughly 100,000 clones listed, around 96% were seen once. Sequencing was done on a sample of PBMCs. These receptors were obtained from a woman aged 18-35 years in good health and CMV-seronegative.

This chain joins TRBV6-1 and TRBJ1-2; unclear D gene. CDR1 is MNHNS, CDR2 SASEGT, per germline. Between the trimmed V and J ends, which lost 1 base and 1 base, there was a span of 7 bases. The CDR3 length is 14 residues. The CDR3 nucleotides are TGTGCCAGCAGTGAAGGGCGGAATAACTATGGCTACACCTTC. Translated: CASSEGRNNYGYTF.

This chain links TRBV5-1 with TRBJ2-7, with D perhaps TRBD1 (5 bases). Germline values: CDR1 SGHRS, CDR2 YFSETQ. CDR3 length equals 12 residues. Deletions cut 3 bases from V and 4 bases from J, with 8 bases between. CDR3 in DNA: TGCGCCAGCAGCTCAACAGGATACGAGCAGTACTTC. Its protein product is CASSSTGYEQYF.

This CDR3 reads CASSLRDDSIHGYTF. In nucleotides, the CDR3 is TGTGCCAGCAGTTTAAGAGACGACAGTATCCATGGCTACACCTTC. This chain uses TRBV27 with TRBJ1-2, with D maybe TRBD1 (5 bases). The CDR3 contains 15 residues. Germline CDR1 and CDR2: MNHEY and SMNVEV (reference sequence). V was clipped by 2 bases and J by 6 bases, with 16 bases between them.

This rearrangement joins TRBV15 to TRBJ1-1, with D uncertain. Between the trimmed V and J ends, which lost 0 bases and 1 base, there was a span of 6 bases. The germline V gene encodes CDR1 LNHNV and CDR2 YYDKDF (reference sequence). The CDR3 is made up of 14 amino acids. In DNA, the CDR3 is TGTGCCACCAGCAGAGATATAAAGAACACTGAAGCTTTCTTT. It is translated as CATSRDIKNTEAFF.

V gene TRBV28 combines with J gene TRBJ1-2; D call uncertain. Trimming left V 6 bases short and J 6 bases short, with 14 bases between. The germline gives CDR1 MDHEN, CDR2 SYDVKM. The CDR3 has 13 amino acids. The CDR3 protein is CASSSVGLNGYTF. The CDR3 DNA is TGTGCCAGCAGCTCCGTGGGCCTGAATGGCTACACCTTC.

This sequence joins TRBV4-1 and TRBJ2-5, with 7 bases lining up with TRBD1. Per the germline V gene, CDR1 is MGHRA and CDR2 is YSYEKL. The CDR3 totals 15 residues. V lost 3 bases to trimming and J lost 2 bases; unmatched junction nucleotides: 6. In DNA, the CDR3 is TGCGCCAGCAGCCACCGAGGGACAGTGCAAGAGACCCAGTACTTC. Translation gives CASSHRGTVQETQYF.

The chain is built from TRBV5-1 and TRBJ2-5; 9 bases are shared with TRBD2. Germline V lookup: CDR1 SGHRS, CDR2 YFSETQ. V was clipped by 0 bases and J by 5 bases; unmatched bases: 8. This CDR3 spans 16 amino acids. CDR3 sequence (DNA): TGCGCCAGCAGCTTGGGGGTAGCGGGAGTGTCTGAGACCCAGTACTTC. Protein: CASSLGVAGVSETQYF.

About this clone: Additional DNA sequences in this sample encode the identical CDR3. The rearrangement links TRBV30 to TRBJ2-5; a possible D gene is TRBD1 (6 bases). Trimming shortened V by 5 bases and J by 4 bases, and 17 bases separated the two germline ends. CDR1 GTSNPN and CDR2 SVGIG come from the germline V gene (reference sequence). The CDR3 is 14 amino acids. The CDR3 spells CAWSPGQGRETQYF. The CDR3 coding sequence is TGTGCCTGGTCCCCGGGGCAGGGGCGAGAGACCCAGTACTTC.

The CDR3 here is CASSLFEGNGYTF. CDR3 DNA: TGTGCCAGCAGCTTATTCGAGGGCAATGGCTACACCTTC. The chain links TRBV7-2 to TRBJ1-2, with no clear D. This CDR3 contains 13 residues. In germline, CDR1 is SGHTA, CDR2 FQGNSA. V was shortened by 2 bases and J by 6 bases, with 10 bases between the two germline ends.

V is TRBV19 and J is TRBJ1-1; possibly TRBD1 for D (6 bases). CDR3 length equals 13 residues. Germline V gene sequence: CDR1 LNHDA, CDR2 SQIVND (reference sequence). The V and J ends lost 6 bases and 1 base respectively, with 9 bases between them. CDR3 nucleotide sequence: TGTGCCAGTAGCCGACAGGCGAACACTGAAGCTTTCTTT. Its translation: CASSRQANTEAFF.

The genes are TRBV6-6 and TRBJ1-2; D possibly corresponds to TRBD1 (6 bases). V lost 5 bases and J lost 2, with 9 bases in between. The germline V gene has CDR1 MNHNY and CDR2 SVGAGI (reference sequence). This CDR3 region has 13 residues. The CDR3 protein is CASSPTGNYGYTF. The CDR3 DNA reads as TGTGCCAGCAGTCCAACAGGGAACTATGGCTACACCTTC.

The gene calls are TRBV2 and TRBJ1-1, with a weak D call TRBD1 (5 bases). Germline CDR1 reads SNHLY; CDR2 reads FYNNEI. The CDR3 covers 13 residues. With 6 bases removed from V and 1 base from J, the gap between germline ends came to 9 bases. The CDR3 bases are TGTGCCAGCAGGGGGACTCAGAACACTGAAGCTTTCTTT. Its translation is CASRGTQNTEAFF. Variable domain in full (rest from reference TRBV2 and TRBJ1-1): EPEVTQTPSHQVTQMGQEVILRCVPISNHLYFYWYRQILGQKVEFLVSFYNNEISEKSEIFDDQFSVERPDGSNFTLKIRSTKLEDSAMYFCASRGTQNTEAFFGQGTRLTVV.

This clone has only a few counts. The chain uses TRBV2 and TRBJ1-5, with D possibly matching TRBD1 (6 bases). V was trimmed by 8 bases and J by 5 bases, leaving 19 bases between them. This CDR3 is built from 15 residues. The germline CDR1 and CDR2 sequences are SNHLY and FYNNEI. The CDR3, as DNA: TGTGCCAGCTCATCCCAGGGGATTAGGGATCAGCCCCAGCATTTT. Translating gives CASSSQGIRDQPQHF.

The chain recombines TRBV14 with TRBJ2-1; D is unclear. Between the trimmed V and J ends, which lost 4 bases and 5 bases, there was a span of 6 bases. The CDR3 contains 12 residues. Germline V gene lookup returns CDR1 SGHDN and CDR2 FVKESK. The CDR3 loop reads CASSPTHNEQFF. Here the CDR3 DNA reads TGTGCCAGCAGCCCTACTCACAATGAGCAGTTCTTC.

V gene TRBV9 combines with J gene TRBJ1-1; TRBD1 might be the D (6 bases). This CDR3 comprises 14 residues. Per the germline V gene, CDR1 is SGDLS and CDR2 is YYNGEE. With 2 bases removed from V and 1 base from J, the gap between germline ends came to 9 bases. CDR3 DNA: TGTGCCAGCAGCGTTGCAGGGGAGAACACTGAAGCTTTCTTT. Its protein is CASSVAGENTEAFF.

CDR3 nucleotide sequence: TGTGCCAGCCCTAGCGGGAGGAGGTACGAGCAGTACTTC. Translation: CASPSGRRYEQYF. The V call is TRBV21-1, the J call TRBJ2-7; the table calls TRBD2, which could not be checked here. TRBV21-1 is tagged as a pseudogene. The CDR3 has 13 residues.

The rearrangement uses TRBV7-6 and TRBJ2-7; D is possibly TRBD2 (6 bases). In germline, CDR1 is SGHVS, CDR2 FNYEAQ. The V end was cut by 4 bases, the J end by 1 base, with 8 bases between. The CDR3 runs 13 residues. The CDR3 spells CASSSRGSYEQYF. CDR3 DNA: TGTGCCAGCAGCTCTCGGGGGTCCTACGAGCAGTACTTC.

This clone was observed a handful of times. The rearrangement links TRBV6-1 to TRBJ2-7, with no clear D. V dropped 8 bases and J dropped 6 bases, with 8 bases sitting between them. Germline-derived CDR1 and CDR2 are MNHNS and SASEGT. This CDR3 has 10 residues. In DNA form, the CDR3 reads TGTGCCAGCTCCCCGGGCGAGCAGTACTTC. Its protein is CASSPGEQYF.

The chain combines TRBV7-8 with TRBJ1-1; 7 bases match TRBD1. The CDR3 runs to 15 residues. From germline, CDR1 is SGHVS and CDR2 FQNEAQ. V lost 1 base to trimming and J lost 4 bases; unmatched junction nucleotides: 6. The CDR3 region has the DNA TGTGCCAGCAGCTTAGTATGGGCAGGGGGCACTGAAGCTTTCTTT. This sequence encodes CASSLVWAGGTEAFF.

This chain links TRBV7-2 with TRBJ1-2; maybe TRBD1 (5 bases). Trimming took 4 bases from V and 3 from J, leaving 15 bases between them. The germline CDR1 and CDR2 sequences are SGHTA and FQGNSA. This CDR3 contains 15 residues. The chain's CDR3 is CASSSRGLSDYGYTF. CDR3 DNA: TGTGCCAGCAGCTCAAGGGGTCTGAGTGACTATGGCTACACCTTC.